These 21 T cell receptor beta chains were sequenced from one sample in a study of cytomegalovirus exposure and HLA in healthy donors. Primers included in the PCR were 60 Vbeta and 13 Jbeta primers. Clones were read by immunoSEQ multiplex PCR, and TCRdb kept only the in-frame ones, dropping some. The top ten clones hold around 6.9% of a sample with over 65,000 clones, 67% of them seen once. Specimen: PBMCs. Receptors were obtained from a woman aged 50 to 60 in good health and CMV-seropositive.

The chain joins TRBV5-1 to TRBJ2-2, with 14 bases matching TRBD2. Germline loops: CDR1 SGHRS, CDR2 YFSETQ. Losses at the gene ends were 4 bases for V and 5 bases for J; bases not matched to a gene: 4. The CDR3 length is 16 residues. In nucleotides, the CDR3 is TGCGCCAGCAGCCAGGGACTAGCGGGGGAAACCGGGGAGCTGTTTTTT. Translated: CASSQGLAGETGELFF.

This clone was picked up a small number of times. This chain joins TRBV10-1 and TRBJ1-1; D is perhaps TRBD1 (5 bases). V lost 5 bases, J lost 4 bases, and 14 bases lay in between. Germline V gene lookup returns CDR1 WNHNN and CDR2 SYGVQD (reference sequence). This CDR3 comprises 14 residues. The DNA for the CDR3 is TGCGCCAGCAGTAGGGACTCTAGGCCCACTGAAGCTTTCTTT. Translating gives CASSRDSRPTEAFF.

The chain employs TRBV6-6 and TRBJ1-2; D is undetermined. CDR3 length: 11 amino acids. Germline V gives CDR1 MNHNY, CDR2 SVGAGI (reference sequence). Trimming took 6 bases from V and 8 from J, leaving 10 bases between them. The CDR3 DNA reads TGTGCCAGCAGGGGCCGGGAAGGCTACACCTTC. Translating it yields CASRGREGYTF.

The V call is TRBV7-6, the J call TRBJ1-1; tentative D call: TRBD1 (5 bases). V was trimmed by 5 bases and J by 3 bases, leaving 13 bases between them. The germline gives CDR1 SGHVS, CDR2 FNYEAQ. The CDR3 contains 14 residues. The CDR3, as DNA: TGTGCCAGCAGCAGGGGTATGGGTGACACTGAAGCTTTCTTT. Translation gives CASSRGMGDTEAFF. Full variable domain (missing parts from reference TRBV7-6 and TRBJ1-1): GAGVSQSPRYKVTKRGQDVALRCDPISGHVSLYWYRQALGQGPEFLTYFNYEAQQDKSGLPNDRFSAERPEGSISTLTIQRTEQRDSAMYRCASSRGMGDTEAFFGQGTRLTVV.

J is TRBJ2-1 and V is TRBV4-2; 8 bases are a match to TRBD2. Germline CDR1 reads LGHNA; CDR2 reads YNFKEQ. The CDR3 spans 16 residues. Unmatched junction bases numbered 12, after V lost 5 bases and J lost 6 bases. The CDR3 spells CASSSGGERGSNEQFF. The CDR3 nucleotides read TGTGCCAGCAGCTCCGGGGGGGAGCGGGGGAGCAATGAGCAGTTCTTC.

This clone occurred once. The chain carries TRBV6-6 and TRBJ1-2; 7 positions match TRBD1. The V gene end was trimmed by 1 base and the J gene end by 2 bases; junction bases not matched to a gene: 7. This CDR3 region has 16 residues. Germline values: CDR1 MNHNY, CDR2 SVGAGI (reference sequence). The CDR3 loop reads CASSYFTGQINYGYTF. The CDR3 DNA sequence: TGTGCCAGCAGTTACTTCACGGGACAGATAAACTATGGCTACACCTTC.

As for this clone: The identical CDR3 is also encoded by other nucleotide sequences in the sample. This chain connects TRBV9 to TRBJ1-1, with 7 bases lining up with TRBD1. The CDR3 sequence is 14 residues long. The germline CDR1 and CDR2 sequences are SGDLS and YYNGEE. V shed 4 bases, J shed 2 bases, and the junction held 5 bases outside the gene matches. CDR3 in DNA: TGTGCCAGCAGCCCAGGACAGGTCAACACTGAAGCTTTCTTT. Encoded protein: CASSPGQVNTEAFF.

This chain uses TRBV5-5 with TRBJ2-7, with D perhaps matching TRBD2 (5 bases). Germline V gene data show CDR1 as SGHKS and CDR2 as YYEKEE (reference sequence). V lost 0 bases to trimming and J lost 5 bases, with 9 bases between them. This CDR3 spans 13 amino acids. The CDR3 sequence: CASSLASEDEQYF. DNA of the CDR3: TGTGCCAGCAGCTTGGCCTCGGAGGACGAGCAGTACTTC.

The rearrangement uses TRBV6-5 and TRBJ1-2; 8 nucleotides line up with TRBD1. CDR1 is MNHEY, CDR2 SVGAGI, per germline. J was trimmed by 3 bases and V by 5 bases; bases with no gene match: 2. CDR3 length: 13 residues. The CDR3 sequence is CASSLDRDYGYTF. For the CDR3, the DNA is TGTGCCAGCAGTCTGGACAGGGACTATGGCTACACCTTC.

The chain links TRBV5-1 to TRBJ2-3; no clear D gene. Germline V gene data show CDR1 as SGHRS and CDR2 as YFSETQ. The CDR3 extends over 14 amino acids. Trimming removed 2 bases at V and 3 bases at J, with 10 bases between. CDR3 nucleotide sequence: TGCGCCAGCAGCTTTGAGAAAGAGACAGATACGCAGTATTTT. Its protein is CASSFEKETDTQYF.

This chain links TRBV27 with TRBJ2-7; 12 bases fit TRBD1. The CDR3 is made up of 16 amino acids. The germline CDR1 and CDR2 sequences are MNHEY and SMNVEV (reference sequence). V shed 10 bases, J shed 2 bases, and the junction held 12 bases outside the gene matches. The CDR3 region has the DNA TGTGCCACCTTACTTTTCCGGGACAGGGGGCCCTACGAGCAGTACTTC. Amino acids: CATLLFRDRGPYEQYF.

The chain has TRBV28 and TRBJ1-4; D is possibly TRBD1 (5 bases). V lost 3 bases, J lost 6 bases, and 11 bases lay in between. Germline CDR1 and CDR2: MDHEN and SYDVKM. This CDR3 has 14 amino acids. The CDR3 sequence: CASSFGTHDEKLFF. The DNA of the CDR3 is TGTGCCAGCAGTTTTGGGACTCATGATGAAAAACTGTTTTTT.

This rearrangement joins TRBV9 to TRBJ2-1, with 13 bases matching TRBD2. The V and J ends lost 4 bases and 5 bases, in that order; junction bases with no gene match: 3. The CDR3 has 15 amino acids. The germline V gene has CDR1 SGDLS and CDR2 YYNGEE. The CDR3 protein is CASSIGTSGDNEQFF. The CDR3 DNA reads as TGTGCCAGCAGCATCGGGACTAGCGGGGACAATGAGCAGTTCTTC.

This clone was counted a few times. The J gene is TRBJ2-2, the V gene TRBV4-2; D unresolved. The CDR3 has 15 amino acids. Germline CDR1 is LGHNA and CDR2 is YNFKEQ. V lost 3 bases to trimming and J lost 4 bases, with 12 bases between them. The CDR3 DNA reads TGTGCCAGCAGCCAGCTATCGTGGAGCACCGGGGAGCTGTTTTTT. This encodes CASSQLSWSTGELFF.

This sequence joins TRBV6-1 and TRBJ1-2, with D unresolved. The V gene lost 0 bases and the J gene lost 6 bases, with 17 bases spanning the gap. CDR1 and CDR2 from the germline V gene are MNHNS and SASEGT. The length of the CDR3 is 16 residues. The CDR3 region has the DNA TGTGCCAGCAGTGAAGCGCGGGGTGACGGTCAGGATGGCTACACCTTC. Translating it yields CASSEARGDGQDGYTF.

The J gene is TRBJ2-2, the V gene TRBV6-5, with unresolved D. The CDR3 is 13 residues long. Germline V gene data show CDR1 as MNHEY and CDR2 as SVGAGI. V lost 5 bases and J lost 4, with 8 bases in between. The CDR3, as DNA: TGTGCCAGCAGTGAAGCCCTCACCGGGGAGCTGTTTTTT. It codes for CASSEALTGELFF.

The rearrangement links TRBV15 to TRBJ2-4; 7 nucleotides agree with TRBD1. The trim removed 1 base at V and 7 bases at J, leaving 19 bases unmatched. Germline-derived CDR1 and CDR2 are LNHNV and YYDKDF (reference sequence). This CDR3 contains 19 residues. CDR3 coding DNA: TGTGCCACCAGCAGAGGAAACAGGGGCGGGTGGGCCTCGCCCAACATTCAGTACTTC. Amino acids: CATSRGNRGGWASPNIQYF.

V is TRBV19 and J is TRBJ2-5; 8 bases are shared with TRBD1. The CDR3 loop spans 15 amino acids. Germline V lookup: CDR1 LNHDA, CDR2 SQIVND (reference sequence). With 4 bases clipped from V and 1 base from J, the junction kept 5 bases outside the gene matches. This chain's CDR3 is CASSRGQAIQETQYF. CDR3 nucleotides: TGTGCCAGTAGTAGGGGACAGGCAATCCAAGAGACCCAGTACTTC.

This chain links TRBV5-5 with TRBJ2-7; TRBD1 agrees at 9 bases. V trimming: 4 bases; J trimming: 5 bases; junction bases outside the gene matches: 7. Germline lookup yields CDR1 SGHKS and CDR2 YYEKEE (reference sequence). CDR3 size: 14 residues. Here the CDR3 DNA reads TGTGCCAGCAGCCCGGGACAGGGTCGAGACGAGCAGTACGTC. It encodes CASSPGQGRDEQYV.

This clone occurred a few times. The chain recombines TRBV14 with TRBJ1-1; 8 positions match TRBD1. The CDR3 consists of 16 residues. Germline CDR1 reads SGHDN; CDR2 reads FVKESK. J was trimmed by 4 bases and V by 3 bases; bases with no gene match: 10. The CDR3: CASSHRGPDRLTEAFF. CDR3 DNA: TGTGCCAGCAGCCACAGGGGGCCTGACAGGCTCACTGAAGCTTTCTTT. The whole variable domain, filled in from reference TRBV14 and TRBJ1-1, reads EAGVTQFPSHSVIEKGQTVTLRCDPISGHDNLYWYRRVMGKEIKFLLHFVKESKQDESGMPNNRFLAERTGGTYSTLKVQPAELEDSGVYFCASSHRGPDRLTEAFFGQGTRLTVV.

This clone was seen a single time. The gene calls are TRBV6-4 and TRBJ2-1; 7 positions match TRBD1. The CDR3 spans 15 residues. Per the germline V gene, CDR1 is MRHNA and CDR2 is SNTAGT. V gave up 0 bases and J gave up 3 bases; unmatched junction bases: 2. CDR3 DNA sequence: TGTGCCAGCAGTGACTCAGACAGGGTCTACAATGAGCAGTTCTTC. Translated, it gives CASSDSDRVYNEQFF.